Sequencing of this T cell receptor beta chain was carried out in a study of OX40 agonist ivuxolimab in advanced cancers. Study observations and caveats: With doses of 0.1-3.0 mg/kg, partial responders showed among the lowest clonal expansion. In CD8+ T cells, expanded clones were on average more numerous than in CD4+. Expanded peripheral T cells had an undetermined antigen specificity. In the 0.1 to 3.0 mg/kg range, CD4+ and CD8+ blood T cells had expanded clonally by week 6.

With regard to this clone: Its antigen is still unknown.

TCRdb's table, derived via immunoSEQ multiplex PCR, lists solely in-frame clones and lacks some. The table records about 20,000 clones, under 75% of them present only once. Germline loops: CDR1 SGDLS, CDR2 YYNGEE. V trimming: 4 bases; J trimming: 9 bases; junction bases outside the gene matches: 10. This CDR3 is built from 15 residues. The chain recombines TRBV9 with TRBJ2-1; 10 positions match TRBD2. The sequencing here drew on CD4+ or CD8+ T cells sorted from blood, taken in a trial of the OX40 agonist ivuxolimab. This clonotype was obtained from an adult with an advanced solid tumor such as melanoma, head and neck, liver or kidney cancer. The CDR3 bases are TGTGCCAGCAGCCTCGGGAAGCGGGGGGGCGGTGAGCAGTTCTTC. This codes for CASSLGKRGGGEQFF. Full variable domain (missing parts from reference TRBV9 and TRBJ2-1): DSGVTQTPKHLITATGQRVTLRCSPRSGDLSVYWYQQSLDQGLQFLIQYYNGEERAKGNILERFSAQQFPDLHSELNLSSLELGDSALYFCASSLGKRGGGEQFFGPGTRLTVL.